This T cell receptor beta chain was recorded in a study of cytomegalovirus exposure and HLA in healthy donors. Overall study context: Within the Caucasian-associated ancestry cluster were roughly 79% of the approximately 390 genotyped donors.

This CDR3 contains 16 residues. Germline lookup yields CDR1 SGHDN and CDR2 FVKESK. The V gene lost 2 bases and the J gene lost 4 bases, with 17 bases spanning the gap. Notes on the study in general: A later analysis linked 15,000 to 20,000 TCR beta sequences to HLA alleles at 0.05 false discovery rate. Sequencing probably produced one cluster of sequence variants that were highly shared. TCR sequences were mostly rare, though some public TCRs occurred in many donors.

The study ran its PCR with 60 Vbeta and 13 Jbeta primers. Sequencing used immunoSEQ multiplex PCR; TCRdb keeps in-frame clones, though not all of them. The sample carries 100,000 to 130,000 clones, 73% recorded once. About this clone: Its antigen is unidentified.

This TCR was sampled from a man aged 25 to 40 in good health and CMV-seronegative. Sequencing was done on a sample of PBMCs. The chain recombines TRBV14 with TRBJ2-5, with D maybe TRBD2 (6 bases). The CDR3 here is CASSQKSGRFGETQYF. Here the CDR3 DNA reads TGTGCCAGCAGCCAAAAGTCAGGGAGGTTTGGAGAGACCCAGTACTTC.